This T cell receptor beta chain was captured in a study of T-cell memory formation after mild COVID-19. Germline assignment: CDR1 LGHNA and CDR2 YSLEER. The CDR3 loop spans 14 amino acids. The V gene lost 5 bases and the J gene lost 1 base, with 10 bases spanning the gap. Employing constant-segment primers, 5'RACE generated TCR alpha and TCR beta cDNA libraries bearing sample barcodes and UMIs. Each CDR3 protein gets one entry after TCRdb re-called the 5' RACE reads with MiXCR. The sample carries fewer than 350,000 distinct CDR3 sequences, approximately 15% recorded once. The V and J genes are TRBV4-3 and TRBJ2-3; no reliable D call. The specimen sequenced was PBMCs or a T cell subset sorted from them (not recorded which). This receptor was identified in a man in his late teens or twenties who had mild COVID-19 (a few samples of this study predate the infection). Cell type and time point are not known. The CDR3 DNA follows: TGCGCCAGCAGCAATTTTGTCCGCACAGATACGCAGTATTTT. As protein: CASSNFVRTDTQYF.